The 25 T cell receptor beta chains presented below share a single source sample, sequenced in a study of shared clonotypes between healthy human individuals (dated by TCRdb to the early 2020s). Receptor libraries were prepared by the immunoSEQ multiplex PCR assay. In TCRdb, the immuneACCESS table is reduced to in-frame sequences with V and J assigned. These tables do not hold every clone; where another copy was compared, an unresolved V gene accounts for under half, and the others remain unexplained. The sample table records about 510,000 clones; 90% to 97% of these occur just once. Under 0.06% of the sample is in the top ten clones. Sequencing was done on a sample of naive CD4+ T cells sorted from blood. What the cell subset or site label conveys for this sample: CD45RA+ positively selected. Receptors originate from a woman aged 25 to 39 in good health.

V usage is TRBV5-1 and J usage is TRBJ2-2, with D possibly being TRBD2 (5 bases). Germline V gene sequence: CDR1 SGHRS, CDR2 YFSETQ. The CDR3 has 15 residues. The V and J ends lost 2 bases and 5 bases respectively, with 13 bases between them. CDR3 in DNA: TGCGCCAGCAGCTTCGGAGAGGGATCAACCGGGGAGCTGTTTTTT. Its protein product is CASSFGEGSTGELFF.

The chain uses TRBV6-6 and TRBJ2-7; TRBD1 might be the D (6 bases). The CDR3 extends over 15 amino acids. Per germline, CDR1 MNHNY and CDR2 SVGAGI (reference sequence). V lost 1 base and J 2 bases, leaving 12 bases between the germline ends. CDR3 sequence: CASSYFYREPYEQYF. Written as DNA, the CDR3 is TGTGCCAGCAGTTACTTTTACAGGGAGCCCTACGAGCAGTACTTC.

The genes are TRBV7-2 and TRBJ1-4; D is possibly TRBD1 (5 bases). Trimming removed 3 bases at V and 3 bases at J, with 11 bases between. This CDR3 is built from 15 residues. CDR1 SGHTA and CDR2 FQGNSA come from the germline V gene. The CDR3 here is CASSFRAGSNEKLFF. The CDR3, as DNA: TGTGCCAGCAGCTTCAGGGCAGGGTCTAATGAAAAACTGTTTTTT.

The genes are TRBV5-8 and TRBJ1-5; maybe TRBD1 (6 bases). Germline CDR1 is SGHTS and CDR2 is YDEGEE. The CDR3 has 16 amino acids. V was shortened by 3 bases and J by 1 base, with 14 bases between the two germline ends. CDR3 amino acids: CASSSPDSLSNQPQHF. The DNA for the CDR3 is TGTGCCAGCAGCTCCCCGGACAGTCTGAGCAATCAGCCCCAGCATTTT.

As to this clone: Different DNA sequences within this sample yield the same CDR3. In DNA form, the CDR3 reads TGCAGTGCTAGTCGTAACACTGAAGCTTTCTTT. Its translation: CSASRNTEAFF. V is TRBV20-1 and J is TRBJ1-1, with D unclear. Germline V gene data show CDR1 as DFQATT and CDR2 as SNEGSKA (reference sequence). CDR3 length: 11 amino acids. V was clipped by 3 bases and J by 2 bases, with 4 bases between them.

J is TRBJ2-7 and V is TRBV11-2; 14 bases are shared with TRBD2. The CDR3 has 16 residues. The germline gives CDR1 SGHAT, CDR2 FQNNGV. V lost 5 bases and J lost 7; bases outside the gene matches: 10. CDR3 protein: CASSQVGTSGRREQYF. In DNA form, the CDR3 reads TGTGCCAGCAGCCAGGTAGGGACTAGCGGGAGAAGAGAGCAGTACTTC. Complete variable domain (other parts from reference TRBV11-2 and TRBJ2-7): EAGVAQSPRYKIIEKRQSVAFWCNPISGHATLYWYQQILGQGPKLLIQFQNNGVVDDSQLPKDRFSAERLKGVDSTLKIQPAKLEDSAVYLCASSQVGTSGRREQYFGPGTRLTVT.

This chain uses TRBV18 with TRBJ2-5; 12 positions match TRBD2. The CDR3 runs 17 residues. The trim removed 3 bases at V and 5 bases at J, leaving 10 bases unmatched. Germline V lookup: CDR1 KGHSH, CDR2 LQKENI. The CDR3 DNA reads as TGTGCCAGCTCACCGTCTAGACTAGCGGGAGAGTCCGAGACCCAGTACTTC. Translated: CASSPSRLAGESETQYF. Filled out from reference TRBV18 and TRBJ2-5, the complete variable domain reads NAGVMQNPRHLVRRRGQEARLRCSPMKGHSHVYWYRQLPEEGLKFMVYLQKENIIDESGMPKERFSAEFPKEGPSILRIQQVVRGDSAAYFCASSPSRLAGESETQYFGPGTRLLVL.

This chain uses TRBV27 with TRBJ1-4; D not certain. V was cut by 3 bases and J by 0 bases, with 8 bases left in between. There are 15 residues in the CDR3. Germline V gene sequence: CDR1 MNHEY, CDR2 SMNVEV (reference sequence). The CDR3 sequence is CASSFSAATNEKLFF. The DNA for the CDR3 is TGTGCCAGCAGTTTCTCGGCTGCAACTAATGAAAAACTGTTTTTT.

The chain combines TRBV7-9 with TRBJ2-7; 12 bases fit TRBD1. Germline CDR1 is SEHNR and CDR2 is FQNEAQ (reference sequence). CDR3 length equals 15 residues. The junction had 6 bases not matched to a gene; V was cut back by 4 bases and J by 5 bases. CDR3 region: CASSSGTGGWNEQYF. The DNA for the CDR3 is TGTGCCAGCAGCTCCGGGACAGGGGGCTGGAACGAGCAGTACTTC.

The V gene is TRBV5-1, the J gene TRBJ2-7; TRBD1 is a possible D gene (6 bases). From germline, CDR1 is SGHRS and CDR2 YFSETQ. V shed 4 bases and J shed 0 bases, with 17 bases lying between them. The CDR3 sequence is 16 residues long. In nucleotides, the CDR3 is TGCGCCAGCAGCCGAAACAACCGGGACATCTCCTACGAGCAGTACTTC. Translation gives CASSRNNRDISYEQYF.

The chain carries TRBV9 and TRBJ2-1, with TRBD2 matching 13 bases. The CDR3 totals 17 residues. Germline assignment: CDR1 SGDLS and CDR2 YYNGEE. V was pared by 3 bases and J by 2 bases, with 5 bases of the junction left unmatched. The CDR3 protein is CASSEGLAGPPYNEQFF. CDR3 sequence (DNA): TGTGCCAGCAGCGAGGGACTAGCGGGACCGCCCTACAATGAGCAGTTCTTC.

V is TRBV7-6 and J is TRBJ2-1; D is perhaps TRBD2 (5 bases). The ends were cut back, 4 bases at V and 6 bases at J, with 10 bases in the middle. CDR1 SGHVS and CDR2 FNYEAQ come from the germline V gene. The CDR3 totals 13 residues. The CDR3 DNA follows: TGTGCCAGCAGCTACGGGGAAGGCAATGAGCAGTTCTTC. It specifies CASSYGEGNEQFF.

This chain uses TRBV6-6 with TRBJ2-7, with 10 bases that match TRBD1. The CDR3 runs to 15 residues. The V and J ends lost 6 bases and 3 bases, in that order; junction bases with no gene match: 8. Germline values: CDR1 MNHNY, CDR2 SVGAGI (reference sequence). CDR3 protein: CASSQGQGFHYEQYF. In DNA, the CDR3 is TGTGCCAGCAGCCAGGGACAGGGGTTCCACTACGAGCAGTACTTC.

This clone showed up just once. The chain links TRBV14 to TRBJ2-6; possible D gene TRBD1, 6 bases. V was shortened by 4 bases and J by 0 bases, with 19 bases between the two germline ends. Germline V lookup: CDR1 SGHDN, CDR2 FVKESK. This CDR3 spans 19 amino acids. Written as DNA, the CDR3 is TGTGCCAGCAGCCCACCACAGGGAATGACCGTCTCTGGGGCCAACGTCCTGACTTTC. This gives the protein CASSPPQGMTVSGANVLTF.

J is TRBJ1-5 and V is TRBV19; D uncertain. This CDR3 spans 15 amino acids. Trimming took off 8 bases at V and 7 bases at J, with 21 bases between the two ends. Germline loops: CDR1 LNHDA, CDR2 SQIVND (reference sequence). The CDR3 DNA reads TGTGCCAGTTCCCAAGGAACATTAAGTATACAGCCCCAGCATTTT. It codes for CASSQGTLSIQPQHF.

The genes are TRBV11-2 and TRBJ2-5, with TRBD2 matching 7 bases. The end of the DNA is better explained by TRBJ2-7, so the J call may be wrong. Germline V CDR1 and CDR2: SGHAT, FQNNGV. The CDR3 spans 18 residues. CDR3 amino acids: CASSPRRKHERESDEQYF. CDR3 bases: TGTGCCAGCAGCCCCCGACGAAAGCATGAGCGGGAAAGCGACGAGCAGTACTTC.

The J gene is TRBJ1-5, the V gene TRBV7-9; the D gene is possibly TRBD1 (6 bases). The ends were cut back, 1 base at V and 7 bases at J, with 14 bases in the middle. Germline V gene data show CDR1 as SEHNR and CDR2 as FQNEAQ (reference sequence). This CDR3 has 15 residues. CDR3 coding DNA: TGTGCCAGCAGCTTAGTCCCGGGGGCAGGCCAGCCCCAGCATTTT. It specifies CASSLVPGAGQPQHF.

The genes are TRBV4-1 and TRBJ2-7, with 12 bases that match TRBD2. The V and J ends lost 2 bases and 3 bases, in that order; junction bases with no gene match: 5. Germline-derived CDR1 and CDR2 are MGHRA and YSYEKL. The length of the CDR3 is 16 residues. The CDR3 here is CASSQPTSGRNYEQYF. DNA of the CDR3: TGCGCCAGCAGCCAACCTACTAGCGGGAGGAACTACGAGCAGTACTTC.

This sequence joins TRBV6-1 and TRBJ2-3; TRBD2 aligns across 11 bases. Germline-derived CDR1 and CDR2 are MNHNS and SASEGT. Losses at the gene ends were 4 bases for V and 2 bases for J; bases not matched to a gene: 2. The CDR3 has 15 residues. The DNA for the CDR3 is TGTGCCAGCAGTGTGGGACTAGCGGCCACAGATACGCAGTATTTT. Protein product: CASSVGLAATDTQYF.

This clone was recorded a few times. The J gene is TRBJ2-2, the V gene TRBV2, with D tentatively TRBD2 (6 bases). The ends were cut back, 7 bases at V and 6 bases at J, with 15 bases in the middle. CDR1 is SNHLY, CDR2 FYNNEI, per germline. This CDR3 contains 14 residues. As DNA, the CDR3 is TGTGCCAGCATAGCTAGCGTCAGTTCCGGGGAGCTGTTTTTT. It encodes CASIASVSSGELFF.

The CDR3 is CASSLSPDSNSPLHF. For the CDR3, the DNA is TGTGCCAGCAGTTTATCTCCAGATTCCAATTCACCCCTCCACTTT. V gene TRBV27 combines with J gene TRBJ1-6; D not resolved. Trimming left V 0 bases short and J 7 bases short, with 10 bases between. Germline loops: CDR1 MNHEY, CDR2 SMNVEV (reference sequence). There are 15 residues in the CDR3.

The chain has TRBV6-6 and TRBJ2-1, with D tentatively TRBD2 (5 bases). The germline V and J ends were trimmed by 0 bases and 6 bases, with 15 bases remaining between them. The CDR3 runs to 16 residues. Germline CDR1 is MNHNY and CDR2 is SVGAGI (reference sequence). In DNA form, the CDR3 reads TGTGCCAGCAGTTACTCGCTCACAGCGGAGACCAATGAGCAGTTCTTC. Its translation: CASSYSLTAETNEQFF.

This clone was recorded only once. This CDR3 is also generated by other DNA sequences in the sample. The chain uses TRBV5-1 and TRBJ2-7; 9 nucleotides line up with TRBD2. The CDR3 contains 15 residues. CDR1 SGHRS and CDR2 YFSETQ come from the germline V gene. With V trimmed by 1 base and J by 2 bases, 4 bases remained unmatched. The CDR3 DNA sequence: TGCGCCAGCAGCTTGAGGGCGGGAGGGCCCTACGAGCAGTACTTC. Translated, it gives CASSLRAGGPYEQYF. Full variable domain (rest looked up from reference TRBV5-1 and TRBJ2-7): KAGVTQTPRYLIKTRGQQVTLSCSPISGHRSVSWYQQTPGQGLQFLFEYFSETQRNKGNFPGRFSGRQFSNSRSEMNVSTLELGDSALYLCASSLRAGGPYEQYFGPGTRLTVT.

CDR3 region: CASSELGSGRAFTSTDTQYF. As DNA, the CDR3 is TGTGCCAGCAGTGAATTGGGTAGCGGGAGGGCCTTCACTAGCACAGATACGCAGTATTTT. This chain links TRBV6-1 with TRBJ2-3; 11 nucleotides line up with TRBD2. Germline CDR1 and CDR2: MNHNS and SASEGT. The CDR3 contains 20 residues. V trimming: 2 bases; J trimming: 0 bases; junction bases outside the gene matches: 13.

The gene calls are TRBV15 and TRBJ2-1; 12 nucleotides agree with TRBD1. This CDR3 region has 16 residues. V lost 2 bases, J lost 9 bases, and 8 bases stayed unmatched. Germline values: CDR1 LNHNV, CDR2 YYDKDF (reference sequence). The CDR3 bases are TGTGCCACCAGCAGAACATCGGGACAGGGGGCGATTGAGCAGTTCTTC. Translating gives CATSRTSGQGAIEQFF.